Each of the 20 T cell receptor beta chains below was sequenced from the same sample in a study of monozygotic twins with inflammatory bowel disease. Reanalyzing the 5' RACE reads, TCRdb keeps one entry per CDR3 protein, without DNA. Its table records about 300,000 distinct CDR3 sequences. Sequencing used blood. The receptors come from a human donor with ulcerative colitis or Crohn's disease, or a healthy co-twin of an affected twin (not recorded which).

The rearrangement joins TRBV24-1 to TRBJ1-2; TCRdb selects TRBD1, and the lack of DNA leaves this call unchecked. The germline V gene encodes CDR1 KGHDR and CDR2 SFDVKD. The CDR3 is 17 residues long. The CDR3 region is CATSDPIGQGTPYGYTF.

The chain carries TRBV28 and TRBJ1-5; TCRdb designates TRBD1, a call that cannot be tested without DNA. This CDR3 contains 14 residues. The germline V gene encodes CDR1 MDHEN and CDR2 SYDVKM. This CDR3 is CASSSGQWDQPQHF.

The chain uses TRBV7-8 and TRBJ2-1; TCRdb's D gene call, TRBD2, goes unchecked for lack of DNA. The CDR3 is 15 residues long. Germline CDR1 reads SGHVS; CDR2 reads FQNEAQ. This CDR3 is CASSLSRDFYNEQFF.

The J gene is TRBJ2-5, the V gene TRBV7-2. Germline V gene data show CDR1 as SGHTA and CDR2 as FQGNSA. The CDR3 is 11 residues long. CDR3 protein: CASSLVYSQYF.

This sequence joins TRBV28 and TRBJ2-5; with no DNA, the TCRdb D assignment of TRBD1 cannot be verified. The CDR3 covers 14 residues. Germline CDR1 MDHEN, CDR2 SYDVKM. The CDR3 loop reads CASSLMGAMKTQYF.

The rearrangement joins TRBV12-3 or TRBV12-4 to TRBJ1-2; without DNA, the TCRdb call of TRBD1 cannot be checked. There are 14 residues in the CDR3. This chain's CDR3 is CASTDPGKNYGYTF.

The J gene is TRBJ1-3, the V gene TRBV6-5; TCRdb lists TRBD1, though no DNA is available to test this call. Germline V gene data show CDR1 as MNHEY and CDR2 as SVGAGI. The CDR3 sequence is 16 residues long. Here the CDR3 reads CASSYTRGPSGNTIYF.

V and J are TRBV6-6 and TRBJ2-5; TCRdb's D call, TRBD1, is unchecked because there is no DNA. The CDR3 is 14 amino acids. Germline V gene data show CDR1 as MNHNY and CDR2 as SVGAGI (reference sequence). The CDR3 protein is CASKRGTSQETQYF.

The chain recombines TRBV3-1 with TRBJ2-7. The CDR3 is 12 amino acids. Germline values: CDR1 LGHDT, CDR2 YNNKEL (reference sequence). The CDR3 spells CASSQARDEQYF.

J is TRBJ2-1 and V is TRBV12-3 or TRBV12-4; the D call of TRBD1 rests on TCRdb alone, since no DNA is present to check it. CDR3 length: 14 residues. The CDR3 loop is CASSPPGARNEQFF.

This chain uses TRBV9 with TRBJ1-6. CDR1 SGDLS and CDR2 YYNGEE come from the germline V gene. The CDR3 has 16 amino acids. CDR3 residues: CASSVDGSSYNSPLHF.

The genes are TRBV7-8 and TRBJ1-5; TCRdb picks TRBD1, but there is no DNA to check that call. This CDR3 has 15 amino acids. Germline V gene sequence: CDR1 SGHVS, CDR2 FQNEAQ. CDR3 in amino acids: CASSLVGQVGQPQHF.

The chain is built from TRBV5-1 and TRBJ1-1; the D call from TCRdb, TRBD1, cannot be confirmed without DNA. In germline, CDR1 is SGHRS, CDR2 YFSETQ. This CDR3 has 13 residues. CDR3 in amino acids: CASSDRVNTEAFF.

The chain combines TRBV7-2 with TRBJ2-7; TCRdb gives TRBD2 as the D gene, but with no DNA this cannot be confirmed. Germline V gene sequence: CDR1 SGHTA, CDR2 FQGNSA. This CDR3 region has 15 residues. The CDR3 loop is CASSPNGLARNEQYF. Supplemented by reference TRBV7-2 and TRBJ2-7, the full variable domain reads GAGVSQSPSNKVTEKGKDVELRCDPISGHTALYWYRQSLGQGLEFLIYFQGNSAPDKSGLPSDRFSAERTGGSVSTLTIQRTQQEDSAVYLCASSPNGLARNEQYFGPGTRLTVT.

This rearrangement joins TRBV7-9 to TRBJ2-4; TCRdb lists TRBD2, though no DNA is available to test this call. The germline V gene encodes CDR1 SEHNR and CDR2 FQNEAQ (reference sequence). The CDR3 runs to 12 residues. CDR3 sequence: CASSATRDSMYF.

The chain uses TRBV7-2 and TRBJ2-3; TCRdb's D call, TRBD1, is unchecked because there is no DNA. Looked up from germline, CDR1 is SGHTA and CDR2 is FQGNSA. CDR3 length: 15 residues. The CDR3 loop reads CASSSRQGGTDTQYF. The full variable domain, completed using reference TRBV7-2 and TRBJ2-3, is GAGVSQSPSNKVTEKGKDVELRCDPISGHTALYWYRQSLGQGLEFLIYFQGNSAPDKSGLPSDRFSAERTGGSVSTLTIQRTQQEDSAVYLCASSSRQGGTDTQYFGPGTRLTVL.

The chain joins TRBV15 to TRBJ1-2; lacking DNA, the TRBD1 call made by TCRdb goes unchecked. The CDR3 consists of 15 residues. CDR1 and CDR2 from the germline V gene are LNHNV and YYDKDF (reference sequence). CDR3: CATSRDGGGRYGYTF.

The J gene is TRBJ1-5, the V gene TRBV24-1. Germline CDR1 reads KGHDR; CDR2 reads SFDVKD. CDR3 length equals 14 residues. The CDR3 region is CATSGEYSNQPQHF.

This chain connects TRBV24-1 to TRBJ2-1; TCRdb's D call of TRBD1 is untestable without DNA. The CDR3 loop spans 15 amino acids. The germline V gene encodes CDR1 KGHDR and CDR2 SFDVKD. This CDR3 reads CATSDPGTFYNEQFF.

The gene calls are TRBV7-2 and TRBJ1-4; as DNA is missing, the TRBD1 call by TCRdb cannot be tested. Germline V lookup: CDR1 SGHTA, CDR2 FQGNSA. The CDR3 is 14 residues long. The CDR3 loop reads CASSLRQGSAKLFF. The full variable domain, rest sourced from reference TRBV7-2 and TRBJ1-4, is GAGVSQSPSNKVTEKGKDVELRCDPISGHTALYWYRQSLGQGLEFLIYFQGNSAPDKSGLPSDRFSAERTGGSVSTLTIQRTQQEDSAVYLCASSLRQGSAKLFFGSGTQLSVL.